The entry below describes one TCR beta chain. Its antigen is still unknown. This specimen belongs to a study of cytomegalovirus exposure and HLA in healthy donors. Study-wide background: Among around 200 million T cells, an earlier analysis found roughly 100 million unique TCR beta sequences.

Healthy bone marrow donors formed the donor group. Germline CDR1 reads SGDLS; CDR2 reads YYNGEE. CDR3 length equals 13 residues. The germline V and J ends were trimmed by 0 bases and 3 bases, with 3 bases remaining between them. The PCR used 60 Vbeta and 13 Jbeta primers. Sequencing was performed with immunoSEQ multiplex PCR; in TCRdb, only in-frame clones are kept and a portion is missing. The data contain about 160,000 clones, over 70% of them singletons. Study-wide findings and caveats: In vitro work confirmed that a few CMV-associated chains recognize CMV antigens.

This chain connects TRBV9 to TRBJ2-2; D unresolved. Input material: PBMCs. This sequence originates from a boy aged 2 to 10 in good health and CMV-seronegative. CDR3 nucleotides: TGTGCCAGCAGCGTAGCGGACACCGGGGAGCTGTTTTTT. Its protein product is CASSVADTGELFF.